One and the same sample provided the 15 T cell receptor beta chains below, sequenced in a study of molecular identifiers for immune sequencing clone quantification. TCRdb reprocessed the PCR reads with MiXCR, giving one entry per CDR3 protein. The sample records about 640,000 distinct CDR3 sequences, about 20% being singletons. The sequenced sample consisted of naive CD8+ T cells from blood, with Jurkat cell RNA spiked in. Subset here: FACS-sorted CD8+CD4-CCR7+CD45RA+ naive T cells. All receptors come from a human donor in good health. Some libraries in this study had Jurkat cell RNA spiked in.

The chain carries TRBV27 and TRBJ2-7, with 8 bases fitting TRBD2. The CDR3 is 14 amino acids. Germline trimming cut 3 bases from V and 4 bases from J; bases unmatched to any gene: 5. Per germline, CDR1 MNHEY and CDR2 SMNVEV (reference sequence). CDR3 sequence reads: CASSFAGGPYEQYF. CDR3 nucleotide sequence: TGTGCCAGCAGTTTTGCGGGGGGCCCTTACGAGCAGTACTTC.

This clonotype was seen repeatedly, ten times or more. This chain joins TRBV30 and TRBJ1-1; D uncertain. With 0 bases removed from V and 4 bases from J, the gap between germline ends came to 9 bases. Germline V gene data show CDR1 as GTSNPN and CDR2 as SVGIG (reference sequence). The CDR3 runs to 13 residues. CDR3 in amino acids: CAWSVLDFTEAFF. Here the CDR3 DNA reads TGTGCCTGGAGTGTCCTCGATTTCACTGAAGCTTTCTTT.

This clonotype was observed at least ten times. The J gene is TRBJ1-1, the V gene TRBV7-6; D is unclear. Deletions cut 1 base from V and 1 base from J, with 13 bases between. CDR1 and CDR2 from the germline V gene are SGHVS and FNYEAQ. CDR3 length: 16 residues. The CDR3 sequence: CASSLGVWQENTEAFF. In DNA, the CDR3 is TGTGCCAGCAGCTTAGGCGTGTGGCAGGAGAACACTGAAGCTTTCTTT.

This clonotype was seen many times. The chain couples TRBV27 to TRBJ2-3; D may be TRBD1 or TRBD2 (5 bases each). V lost 5 bases, J lost 12 bases, and 21 bases lay in between. Germline V gene data show CDR1 as MNHEY and CDR2 as SMNVEV (reference sequence). This CDR3 is built from 14 residues. The CDR3, as DNA: TGTGCCAGCAGTAGAGAGCCTCCGGGACCCGACCAGTATTTT. Amino acid sequence: CASSREPPGPDQYF.

This clonotype appeared a few times. V usage is TRBV3-1 and J usage is TRBJ2-5; no clear D. V was shortened by 0 bases and J by 0 bases, with 11 bases between the two germline ends. Germline CDR1 and CDR2: LGHDT and YNNKEL (reference sequence). The CDR3 totals 16 residues. CDR3 coding DNA: TGTGCCAGCAGCCAAGATAGCCCCATATACCAAGAGACCCAGTACTTC. Translating gives CASSQDSPIYQETQYF.

This clonotype was detected ten times or more. The rearrangement links TRBV4-3 to TRBJ2-2; tentative D call: TRBD2 (6 bases). V was trimmed by 0 bases and J by 6 bases, leaving 17 bases between them. This CDR3 comprises 17 residues. The germline V gene has CDR1 LGHNA and CDR2 YSLEER. CDR3 nucleotides: TGCGCCAGCAGCCAAGAGGACGGTCCACGGGAGCCCGGGGAGCTGTTTTTT. It is translated as CASSQEDGPREPGELFF.

This clonotype was recorded many times. The chain uses TRBV9 and TRBJ1-1; 9 bases agree with TRBD1. This CDR3 has 13 residues. V was pared by 2 bases and J by 8 bases, with 4 bases of the junction left unmatched. Germline CDR1 reads SGDLS; CDR2 reads YYNGEE. DNA for the CDR3: TGTGCCAGCAGCGTGACAGGGGGGGAAGAAGCTTTCTTT. Translation: CASSVTGGEEAFF.

At least ten counts were recorded for this clonotype. The V and J genes are TRBV20-1 and TRBJ2-1; D is undetermined. The V gene lost 4 bases and the J gene lost 3 bases, with 16 bases spanning the gap. CDR1 DFQATT and CDR2 SNEGSKA come from the germline V gene (reference sequence). This CDR3 spans 15 amino acids. The CDR3, as DNA: TGCAGTGCTAAGGGAAGAACTTATCTCTACAATGAGCAGTTCTTC. Residues: CSAKGRTYLYNEQFF.

This clonotype was recorded many times. The gene calls are TRBV30 and TRBJ2-7, with TRBD2 matching 12 bases. CDR3 length: 15 amino acids. Germline V CDR1 and CDR2: GTSNPN, SVGIG (reference sequence). With 0 bases clipped from V and 7 bases from J, the junction kept 7 bases outside the gene matches. CDR3 DNA: TGTGCCTGGAGTGTATTGCTAGCGGGAGGGGATGAGCAGTACTTC. This gives the protein CAWSVLLAGGDEQYF.

This clonotype came up many times. V is TRBV6-5 and J is TRBJ2-3, with D possibly TRBD2 on 6 matching bases. Germline CDR1 MNHEY, CDR2 SVGAGI. Trimming took 4 bases from V and 4 from J, leaving 12 bases between them. This CDR3 region has 14 residues. CDR3 nucleotides: TGTGCCAGCAGTTTTTATGGGGAGGCAGATACGCAGTATTTT. It specifies CASSFYGEADTQYF.

V is TRBV10-3 and J is TRBJ2-7, with unresolved D. The V end was cut by 0 bases, the J end by 0 bases, with 6 bases between. This CDR3 has 14 amino acids. Looked up from germline, CDR1 is ENHRY and CDR2 is SYGVKD. This chain's CDR3 is CAISESSPSYEQYF. In DNA form, the CDR3 reads TGTGCCATCAGTGAGTCTTCTCCCTCCTACGAGCAGTACTTC.

Comment on this clonotype: A much larger clone lies a single base off, so this may be a read error. Here the CDR3 reads CASGSGRDYGEQYF. CDR3 DNA sequence: TGTGCCAGCGGCTCGGGCCGGGACTACGGCGAGCAGTACTTC. The chain recombines TRBV5-4 with TRBJ2-7; 7 bases fit TRBD2. The J segment lost 6 bases and the V segment lost 7 bases, leaving 13 bases of the junction unmatched. The CDR3 is made up of 14 amino acids. The germline V gene has CDR1 SGHNT and CDR2 YYREEE (reference sequence).

This clonotype is a singleton in its sample. A read error is possible here, since a much larger clone lies one base away. CDR3 sequence: CAGHSEVGELFF. The DNA of the CDR3 is TGTGCCGGCCATAGCGAGGTCGGGGAGCTGTTTTTT. The rearrangement joins TRBV6-1 to TRBJ2-2; TRBD2 might be the D (5 bases). In germline, CDR1 is MNHNS, CDR2 SASEGT. Trimming removed 11 bases at V and 7 bases at J, with 14 bases between. The CDR3 length is 12 residues.

Concerning this clonotype itself: A much bigger clone sits one base away, suggesting this may be a read error. The genes are TRBV14 and TRBJ1-1; TRBD1 aligns across 9 bases. Germline CDR1 SGHDN, CDR2 FVKESK. CDR3 size: 14 residues. With 1 base clipped from V and 4 bases from J, the junction kept 1 base outside the gene matches. CDR3 in DNA: TGTGCCAGCAGCCAAGGGGACAGGGCCACTGAAGCTTTCTTT. Translated, it gives CASSQGDRATEAFF.

This clonotype was picked up a small number of times. The J gene is TRBJ1-4, the V gene TRBV28; no reliable D call. The V end was cut by 3 bases, the J end by 5 bases, with 13 bases between. This CDR3 has 15 amino acids. The V gene's germline CDR1 is MDHEN and CDR2 SYDVKM. In nucleotides, the CDR3 is TGTGCCAGCAGTTTCTTTCCGGGCGAAAATGAAAAACTGTTTTTT. Encoded protein: CASSFFPGENEKLFF.